This TCR beta chain appears in the sequencing data of a study of blood T cell repertoires in COVID-19. Study-level background: Sources were T cells, B-cell-depleted T cells, or PBMCs; the material itself was cDNA or gDNA.

The CDR3 has 15 amino acids. Trimming cost V 4 bases and J 2 bases, with 13 bases left between them. CDR1 MNHEY and CDR2 SVGAGI come from the germline V gene. Generated by immunoSEQ multiplex PCR, the TCRdb table keeps only in-frame clones and is missing some. The table records under 300,000 clones, 80% to 90% of them present only once. The V and J genes are TRBV6-5 and TRBJ2-3; maybe TRBD1 (6 bases). The receptor comes from a man in his fifties or sixties with acute or convalescent COVID-19. The material sequenced was peripheral blood. CDR3 region: CASSLQGWDTDTQYF. Written as DNA, the CDR3 is TGTGCCAGCAGTTTACAGGGATGGGACACAGATACGCAGTATTTT.